This T cell receptor beta chain appears in the sequencing data of a study of identical twins. Study results and caveats: Out-of-frame alpha sequences common to twins exhibited a surplus of low generation probability. Insertions were fewer in abundant cord blood beta clonotypes, whereas memory repertoires showed none of this pattern.

A note on this clonotype: As yet, its antigen is unknown.

Template switching, a step in the protocol, added a universal primer site, and cDNA carried unique molecular identifiers. TCRdb processed the 5' RACE reads anew with MiXCR; each CDR3 protein has one entry. The repertoire holds a few hundred thousand distinct CDR3 sequences, approximately 9.1% seen once, with roughly 8.9% in the top ten. The CDR3 extends over 18 amino acids. The V end lost 5 bases, the J end lost 0 bases, and 19 bases lay between the germline ends. The genes are TRBV12-3 or TRBV12-4 and TRBJ2-2, with TRBD2 as a possible D gene (6 bases). This TCR was sampled from a woman in her forties or fifties in good health. The source material was naive T cells sorted from blood. CDR3 nucleotide sequence: TGTGCCAGCAGTCTGCCCGGAGGGAGGACCTCGAACACCGGGGAGCTGTTTTTT. It yields the protein CASSLPGGRTSNTGELFF.